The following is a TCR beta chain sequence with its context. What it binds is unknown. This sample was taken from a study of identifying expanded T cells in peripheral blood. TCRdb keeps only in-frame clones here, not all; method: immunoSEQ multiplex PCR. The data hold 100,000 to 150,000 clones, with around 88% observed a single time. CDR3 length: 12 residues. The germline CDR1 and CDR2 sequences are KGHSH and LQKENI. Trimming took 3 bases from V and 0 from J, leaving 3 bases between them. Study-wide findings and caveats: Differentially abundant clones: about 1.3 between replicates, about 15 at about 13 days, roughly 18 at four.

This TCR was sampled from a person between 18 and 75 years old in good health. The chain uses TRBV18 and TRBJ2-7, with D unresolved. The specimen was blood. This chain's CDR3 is CASSPYSYEQYF. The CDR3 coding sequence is TGTGCCAGCTCACCGTACTCCTACGAGCAGTACTTC.